Presented here are 3 T cell receptor beta chains from one specimen sequenced in a study of blood T cell repertoires in COVID-19. Data came from immunoSEQ multiplex PCR; TCRdb stores just in-frame clones and leaves some out. The table shows about 20,000 clones, with 79% occurring only once. Material for sequencing was peripheral blood. These receptors were taken from a man older than 75 with acute or convalescent COVID-19.

V gene TRBV7-2 combines with J gene TRBJ2-3; D may be TRBD2 (6 bases). V lost 4 bases to trimming and J lost 5 bases, with 16 bases between them. The CDR3 is 15 residues long. Germline V CDR1 and CDR2: SGHTA, FQGNSA. The CDR3 coding sequence is TGTGCCAGCAGCTCATCAGGAGGGCCCGAAGATACGCAGTATTTT. It yields the protein CASSSSGGPEDTQYF.

Only one count was recorded for this clone. V gene TRBV6-2 or TRBV6-3 combines with J gene TRBJ2-6; the D gene is possibly TRBD2 (6 bases). The germline gives CDR1 MNHEY, CDR2 SVGEGT. The length of the CDR3 is 18 residues. V shed 5 bases and J shed 0 bases, with 17 bases lying between them. The DNA of the CDR3 is TGTGCCAGCAGTCCCCACATCAGGCGGGACTCTGGGGCCAACGTCCTGACTTTC. Its translation: CASSPHIRRDSGANVLTF.

A few counts support this clone. DNA of the CDR3: TGTGCCAGCAGCCCCCGGGGACAGAGCTCTGGAAACACCATATATTTT. Amino acids: CASSPRGQSSGNTIYF. V gene TRBV9 combines with J gene TRBJ1-3; 7 nucleotides agree with TRBD1. Germline values: CDR1 SGDLS, CDR2 YYNGEE. The J segment lost 0 bases and the V segment lost 4 bases, leaving 7 bases of the junction unmatched. The CDR3 consists of 16 residues.